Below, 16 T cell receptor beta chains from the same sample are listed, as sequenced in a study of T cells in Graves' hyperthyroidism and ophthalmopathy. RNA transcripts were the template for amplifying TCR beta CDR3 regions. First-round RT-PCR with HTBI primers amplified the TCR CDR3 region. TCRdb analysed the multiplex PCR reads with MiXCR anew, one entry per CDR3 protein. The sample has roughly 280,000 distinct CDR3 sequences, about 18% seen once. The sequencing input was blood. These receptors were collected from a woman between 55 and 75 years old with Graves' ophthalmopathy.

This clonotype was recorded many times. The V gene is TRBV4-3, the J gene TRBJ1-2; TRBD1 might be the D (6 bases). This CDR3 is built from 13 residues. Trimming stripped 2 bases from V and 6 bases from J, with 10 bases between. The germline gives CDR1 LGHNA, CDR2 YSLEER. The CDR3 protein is CASSQREGDGYTF. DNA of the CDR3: TGCGCCAGCAGCCAAAGGGAGGGGGATGGCTACACCTTC.

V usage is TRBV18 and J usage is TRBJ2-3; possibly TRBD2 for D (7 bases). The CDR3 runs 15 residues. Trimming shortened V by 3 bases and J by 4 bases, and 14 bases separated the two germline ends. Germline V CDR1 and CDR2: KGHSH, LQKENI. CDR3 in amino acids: CASSPPGGRADTQYF. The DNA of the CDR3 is TGTGCCAGCTCACCCCCGGGGGGCCGCGCAGATACGCAGTATTTT.

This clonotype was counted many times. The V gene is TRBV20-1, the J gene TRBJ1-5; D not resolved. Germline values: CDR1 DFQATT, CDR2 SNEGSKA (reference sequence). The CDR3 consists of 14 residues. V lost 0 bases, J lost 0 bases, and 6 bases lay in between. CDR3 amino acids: CSARDGYSNQPQHF. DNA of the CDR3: TGCAGTGCTAGAGACGGATATAGCAATCAGCCCCAGCATTTT.

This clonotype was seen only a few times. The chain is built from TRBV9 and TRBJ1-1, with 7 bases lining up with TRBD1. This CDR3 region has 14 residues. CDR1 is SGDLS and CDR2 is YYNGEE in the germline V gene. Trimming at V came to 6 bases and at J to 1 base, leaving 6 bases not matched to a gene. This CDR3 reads CASKTGTENTEAFF. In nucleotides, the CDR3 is TGTGCCAGCAAAACCGGGACAGAGAACACTGAAGCTTTCTTT. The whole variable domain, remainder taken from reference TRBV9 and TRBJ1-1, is DSGVTQTPKHLITATGQRVTLRCSPRSGDLSVYWYQQSLDQGLQFLIQYYNGEERAKGNILERFSAQQFPDLHSELNLSSLELGDSALYFCASKTGTENTEAFFGQGTRLTVV.

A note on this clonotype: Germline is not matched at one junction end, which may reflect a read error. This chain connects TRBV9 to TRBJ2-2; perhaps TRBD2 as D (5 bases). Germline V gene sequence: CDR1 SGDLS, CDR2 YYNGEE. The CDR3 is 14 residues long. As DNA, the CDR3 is TGTGCCGGCAGCGTAGAGGGTCGGGCCGGGGAGCTGTTTTTT. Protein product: CAGSVEGRAGELFF.

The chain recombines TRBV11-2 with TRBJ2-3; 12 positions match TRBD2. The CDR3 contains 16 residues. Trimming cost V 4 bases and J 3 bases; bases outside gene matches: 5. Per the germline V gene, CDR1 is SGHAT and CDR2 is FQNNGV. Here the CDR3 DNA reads TGTGCCAGCAGCTCGACTAGCGGGAGATTTACAGATACGCAGTATTTT. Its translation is CASSSTSGRFTDTQYF.

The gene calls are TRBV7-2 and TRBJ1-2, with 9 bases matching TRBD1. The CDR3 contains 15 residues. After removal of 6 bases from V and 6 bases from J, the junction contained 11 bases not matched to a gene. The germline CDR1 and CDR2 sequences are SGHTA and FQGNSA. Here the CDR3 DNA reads TGTGCCAGCAGGATAACGGGACAGGGCCGCAATGGCTACACCTTC. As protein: CASRITGQGRNGYTF.

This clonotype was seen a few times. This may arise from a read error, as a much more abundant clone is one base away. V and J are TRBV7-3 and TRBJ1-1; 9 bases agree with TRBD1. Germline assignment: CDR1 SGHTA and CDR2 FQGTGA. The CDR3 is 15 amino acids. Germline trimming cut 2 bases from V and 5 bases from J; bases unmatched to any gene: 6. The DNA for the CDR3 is TGTGCCAGCAGCTTAGAGACAGGGGGGTTTACTGAAGCTTTCTTT. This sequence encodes CASSLETGGFTEAFF.

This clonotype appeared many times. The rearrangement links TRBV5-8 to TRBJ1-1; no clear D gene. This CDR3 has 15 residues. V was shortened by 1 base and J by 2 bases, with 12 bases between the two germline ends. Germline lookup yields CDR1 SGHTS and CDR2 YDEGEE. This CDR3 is CASSLWSRGNTEAFF. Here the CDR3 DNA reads TGTGCCAGCAGCTTGTGGAGTCGAGGAAACACTGAAGCTTTCTTT.

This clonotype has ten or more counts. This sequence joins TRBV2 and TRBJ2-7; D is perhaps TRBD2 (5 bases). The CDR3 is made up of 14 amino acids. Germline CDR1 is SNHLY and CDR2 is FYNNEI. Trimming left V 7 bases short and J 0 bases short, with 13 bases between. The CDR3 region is CASIEQRFSYEQYF. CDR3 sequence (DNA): TGTGCCAGCATCGAGCAGCGGTTCTCCTACGAGCAGTACTTC.

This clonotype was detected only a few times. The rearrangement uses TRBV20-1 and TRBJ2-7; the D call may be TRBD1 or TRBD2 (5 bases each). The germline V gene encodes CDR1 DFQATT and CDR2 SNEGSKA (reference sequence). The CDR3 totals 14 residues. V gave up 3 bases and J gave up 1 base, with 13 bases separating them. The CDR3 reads CSARGGTGSYEQYF. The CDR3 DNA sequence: TGCAGTGCTAGGGGTGGGACCGGATCCTACGAGCAGTACTTC.

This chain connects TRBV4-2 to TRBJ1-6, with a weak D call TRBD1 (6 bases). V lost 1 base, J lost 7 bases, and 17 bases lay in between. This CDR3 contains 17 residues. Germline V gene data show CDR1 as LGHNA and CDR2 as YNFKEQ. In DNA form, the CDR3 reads TGTGCCAGCAGCCAAGGGGGGAACCGGGACACAAATTCACCCCTCCACTTT. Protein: CASSQGGNRDTNSPLHF.

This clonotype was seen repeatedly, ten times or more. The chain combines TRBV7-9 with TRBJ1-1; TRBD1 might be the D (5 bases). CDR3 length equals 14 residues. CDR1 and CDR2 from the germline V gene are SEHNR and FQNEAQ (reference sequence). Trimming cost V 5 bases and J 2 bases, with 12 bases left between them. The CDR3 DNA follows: TGTGCCAGCAGCCCGACAGAGATTAACACTGAAGCTTTCTTT. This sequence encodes CASSPTEINTEAFF.

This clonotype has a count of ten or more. The CDR3 DNA is TGCAGTGCCACTGGGGGGGGTCAGCCCCAGCATTTT. Amino acid sequence: CSATGGGQPQHF. V gene TRBV20-1 combines with J gene TRBJ1-5; possibly TRBD1 for D (5 bases). The CDR3 runs to 12 residues. CDR1 DFQATT and CDR2 SNEGSKA come from the germline V gene (reference sequence). Trimming cost V 6 bases and J 6 bases, with 12 bases left between them.

The CDR3, as DNA: TGTGCCAGCAGTTACGGGAAGGCGGATCCTAACTATGGCTACACCTTC. Translation gives CASSYGKADPNYGYTF. The genes are TRBV6-6 and TRBJ1-2; no definite D call. The CDR3 covers 16 residues. CDR1 MNHNY and CDR2 SVGAGI come from the germline V gene (reference sequence). V was shortened by 2 bases and J by 0 bases, with 13 bases between the two germline ends.

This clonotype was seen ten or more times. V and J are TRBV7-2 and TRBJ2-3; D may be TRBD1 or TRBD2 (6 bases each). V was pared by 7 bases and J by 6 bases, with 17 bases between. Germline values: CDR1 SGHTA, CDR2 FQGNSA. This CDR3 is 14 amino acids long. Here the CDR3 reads CASTLMGGEDTQYF. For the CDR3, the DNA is TGTGCCAGCACCTTGATGGGGGGCGAGGATACGCAGTATTTT.